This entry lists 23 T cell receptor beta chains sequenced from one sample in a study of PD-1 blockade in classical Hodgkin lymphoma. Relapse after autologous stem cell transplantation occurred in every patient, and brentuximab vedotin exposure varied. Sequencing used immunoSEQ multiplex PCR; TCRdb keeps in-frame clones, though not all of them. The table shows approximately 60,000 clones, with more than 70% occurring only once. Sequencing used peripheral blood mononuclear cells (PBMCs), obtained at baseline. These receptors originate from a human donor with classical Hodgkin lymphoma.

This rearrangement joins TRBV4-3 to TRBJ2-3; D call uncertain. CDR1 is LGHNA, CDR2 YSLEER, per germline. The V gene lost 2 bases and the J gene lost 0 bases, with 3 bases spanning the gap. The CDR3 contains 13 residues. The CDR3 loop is CASSQSSTDTQYF. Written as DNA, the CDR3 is TGCGCCAGCAGCCAATCTAGCACAGATACGCAGTATTTT.

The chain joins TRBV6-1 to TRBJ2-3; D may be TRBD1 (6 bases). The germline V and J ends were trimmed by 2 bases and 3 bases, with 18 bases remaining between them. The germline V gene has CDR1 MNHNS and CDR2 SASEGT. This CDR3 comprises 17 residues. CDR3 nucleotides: TGTGCCAGCAGTGAATGGGGGCTAGCCCAGGGGACAGATACGCAGTATTTT. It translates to CASSEWGLAQGTDTQYF.

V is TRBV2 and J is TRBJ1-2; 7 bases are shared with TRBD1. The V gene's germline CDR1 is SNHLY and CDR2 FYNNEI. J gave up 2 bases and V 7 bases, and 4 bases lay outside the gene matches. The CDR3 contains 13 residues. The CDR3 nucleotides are TGTGCCAGCACCCCGGGACAGAACTATGGCTACACCTTC. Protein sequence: CASTPGQNYGYTF.

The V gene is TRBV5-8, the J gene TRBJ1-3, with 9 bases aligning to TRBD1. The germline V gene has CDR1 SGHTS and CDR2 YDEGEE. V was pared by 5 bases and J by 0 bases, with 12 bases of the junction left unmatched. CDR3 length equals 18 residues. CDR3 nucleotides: TGTGCCAGCAGGGACAACTTCGGGACAGGGCACTCTGGAAACACCATATATTTT. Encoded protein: CASRDNFGTGHSGNTIYF.

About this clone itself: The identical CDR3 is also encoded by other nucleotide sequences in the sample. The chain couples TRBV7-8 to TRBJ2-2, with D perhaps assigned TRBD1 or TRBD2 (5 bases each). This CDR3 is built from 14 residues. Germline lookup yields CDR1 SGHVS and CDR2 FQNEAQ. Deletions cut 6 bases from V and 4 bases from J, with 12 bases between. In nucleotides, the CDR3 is TGTGCCAGCAGTGGGACCGCCGCCACCGGGGAGCTGTTTTTT. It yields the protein CASSGTAATGELFF.

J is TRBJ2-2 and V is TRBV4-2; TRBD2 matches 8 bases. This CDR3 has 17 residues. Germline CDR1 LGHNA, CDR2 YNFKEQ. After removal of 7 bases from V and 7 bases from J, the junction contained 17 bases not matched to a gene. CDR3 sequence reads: CASTSTLAGGRGGELFF. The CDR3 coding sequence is TGTGCCAGCACCTCCACATTGGCGGGGGGCCGGGGCGGGGAGCTGTTTTTT.

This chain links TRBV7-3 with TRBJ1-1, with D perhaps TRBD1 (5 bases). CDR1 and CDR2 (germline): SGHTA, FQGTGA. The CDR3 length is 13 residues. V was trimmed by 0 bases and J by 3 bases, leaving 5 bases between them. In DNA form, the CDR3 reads TGTGCCAGCAGCTTAACAGGGGACACTGAAGCTTTCTTT. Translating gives CASSLTGDTEAFF.

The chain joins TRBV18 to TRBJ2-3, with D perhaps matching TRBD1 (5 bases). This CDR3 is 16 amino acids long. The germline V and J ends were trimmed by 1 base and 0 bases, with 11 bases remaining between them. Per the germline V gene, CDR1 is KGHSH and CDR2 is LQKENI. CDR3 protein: CASSPRQISSTDTQYF. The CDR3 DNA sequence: TGTGCCAGCTCACCACGACAGATATCTAGCACAGATACGCAGTATTTT. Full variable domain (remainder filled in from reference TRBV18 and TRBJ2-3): NAGVMQNPRHLVRRRGQEARLRCSPMKGHSHVYWYRQLPEEGLKFMVYLQKENIIDESGMPKERFSAEFPKEGPSILRIQQVVRGDSAAYFCASSPRQISSTDTQYFGPGTRLTVL.

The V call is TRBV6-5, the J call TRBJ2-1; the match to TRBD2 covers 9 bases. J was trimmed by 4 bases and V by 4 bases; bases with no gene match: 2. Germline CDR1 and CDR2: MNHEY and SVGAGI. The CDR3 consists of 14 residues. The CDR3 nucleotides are TGTGCCAGCAGTTCGAGCGGGGGGTACAATGAGCAGTTCTTC. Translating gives CASSSSGGYNEQFF.

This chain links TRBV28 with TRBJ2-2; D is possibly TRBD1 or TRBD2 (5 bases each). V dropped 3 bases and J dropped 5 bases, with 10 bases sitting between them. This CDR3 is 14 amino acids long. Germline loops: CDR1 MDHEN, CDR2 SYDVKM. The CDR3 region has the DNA TGTGCCAGCAGTTTGATAGGGGAGACCGGGGAGCTGTTTTTT. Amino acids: CASSLIGETGELFF.

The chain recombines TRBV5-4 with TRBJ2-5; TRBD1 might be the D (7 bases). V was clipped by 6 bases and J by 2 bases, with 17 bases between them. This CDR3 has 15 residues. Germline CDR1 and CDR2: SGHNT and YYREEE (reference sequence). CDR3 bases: TGTGCCAGCACGCCAAAGGGGGGACAGCAAGAGACCCAGTACTTC. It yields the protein CASTPKGGQQETQYF.

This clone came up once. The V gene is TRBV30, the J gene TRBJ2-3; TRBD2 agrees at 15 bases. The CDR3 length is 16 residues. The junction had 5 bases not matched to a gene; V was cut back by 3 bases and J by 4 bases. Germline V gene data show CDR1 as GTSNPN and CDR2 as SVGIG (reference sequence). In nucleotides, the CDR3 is TGTGCCTGGAGGGCCGGACTAGCGGGGGGGGCAGATACGCAGTATTTT. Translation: CAWRAGLAGGADTQYF.

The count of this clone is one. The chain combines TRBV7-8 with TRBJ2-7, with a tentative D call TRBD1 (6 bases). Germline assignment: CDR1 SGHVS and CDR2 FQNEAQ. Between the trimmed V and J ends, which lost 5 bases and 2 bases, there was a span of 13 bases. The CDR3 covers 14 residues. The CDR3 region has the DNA TGTGCCAGCAGCACCCGGACAGCCACCTACGAGCAGTACTTC. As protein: CASSTRTATYEQYF.

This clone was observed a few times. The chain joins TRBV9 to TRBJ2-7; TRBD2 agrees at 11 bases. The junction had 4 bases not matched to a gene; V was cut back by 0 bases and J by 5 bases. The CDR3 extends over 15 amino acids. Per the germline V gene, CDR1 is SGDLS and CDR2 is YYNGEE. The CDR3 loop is CASSVDSSGGHEQYF. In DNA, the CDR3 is TGTGCCAGCAGCGTAGATTCTAGCGGGGGGCACGAGCAGTACTTC.

The CDR3 nucleotides are TGTGCCAGCAGTTACGGCAGGGGGCCAAGCACAGATACGCAGTATTTT. It translates to CASSYGRGPSTDTQYF. This rearrangement joins TRBV6-5 to TRBJ2-3; 8 nucleotides align to TRBD1. The CDR3 loop spans 16 amino acids. Germline V lookup: CDR1 MNHEY, CDR2 SVGAGI. The V gene end was trimmed by 2 bases and the J gene end by 0 bases; junction bases not matched to a gene: 4.

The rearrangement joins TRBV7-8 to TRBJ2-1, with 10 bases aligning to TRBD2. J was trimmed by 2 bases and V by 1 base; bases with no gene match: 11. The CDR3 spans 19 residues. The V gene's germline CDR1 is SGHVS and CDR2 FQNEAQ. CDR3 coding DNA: TGTGCCAGCAGCTTAGAGATTCCGGAGCGGGGGGGCCCCTACAATGAGCAGTTCTTC. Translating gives CASSLEIPERGGPYNEQFF.

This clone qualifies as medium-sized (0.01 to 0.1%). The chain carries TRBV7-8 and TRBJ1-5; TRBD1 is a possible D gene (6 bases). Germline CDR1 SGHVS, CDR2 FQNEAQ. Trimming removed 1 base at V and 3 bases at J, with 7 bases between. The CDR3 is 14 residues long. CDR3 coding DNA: TGTGCCAGCAGCTTAGGGACAGACAATCAGCCCCAGCATTTT. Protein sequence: CASSLGTDNQPQHF.

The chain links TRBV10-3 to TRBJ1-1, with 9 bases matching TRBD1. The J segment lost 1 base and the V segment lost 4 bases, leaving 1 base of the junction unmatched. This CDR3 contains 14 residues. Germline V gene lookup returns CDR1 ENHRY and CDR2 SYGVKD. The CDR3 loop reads CAISGGQGNTEAFF. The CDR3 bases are TGTGCCATCAGTGGGGGACAGGGGAACACTGAAGCTTTCTTT.

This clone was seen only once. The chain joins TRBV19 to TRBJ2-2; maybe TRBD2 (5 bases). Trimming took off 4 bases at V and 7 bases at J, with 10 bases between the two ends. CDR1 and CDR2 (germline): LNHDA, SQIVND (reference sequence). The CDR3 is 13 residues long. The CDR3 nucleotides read TGTGCCAGTAGTAACGATCGGGGCGGGGAGCTGTTTTTT. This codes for CASSNDRGGELFF.

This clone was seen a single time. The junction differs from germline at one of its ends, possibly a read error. The chain's CDR3 is CASSMGQGPPHF. The CDR3 coding sequence is TGTGCCAGTAGTATGGGACAGGGTCCCCCGCATTTT. This chain links TRBV19 with TRBJ2-3; TRBD1 matches 9 bases. The length of the CDR3 is 12 residues. The germline CDR1 and CDR2 sequences are LNHDA and SQIVND (reference sequence).

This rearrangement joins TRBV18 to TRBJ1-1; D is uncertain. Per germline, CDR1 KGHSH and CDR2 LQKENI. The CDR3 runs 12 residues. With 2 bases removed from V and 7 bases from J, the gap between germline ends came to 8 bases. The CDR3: CASSPVPREAFF. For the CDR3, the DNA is TGTGCCAGCTCACCAGTCCCACGTGAAGCTTTCTTT.

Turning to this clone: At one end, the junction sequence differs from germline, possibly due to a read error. In DNA form, the CDR3 reads TGTGCCAGCAGTTTAGGGGGCGGCTACACCTTC. The encoded protein is CASSLGGGYTF. The chain links TRBV11-2 to TRBJ1-2, with 7 bases identical to TRBD1. The CDR3 contains 11 residues. Germline V gene data show CDR1 as SGHAT and CDR2 as FQNNGV.

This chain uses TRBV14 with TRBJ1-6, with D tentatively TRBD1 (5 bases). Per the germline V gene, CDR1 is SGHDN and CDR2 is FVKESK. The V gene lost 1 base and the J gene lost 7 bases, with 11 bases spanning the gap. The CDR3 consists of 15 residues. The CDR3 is CASSQGGGGNSPLHF. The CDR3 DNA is TGTGCCAGCAGCCAAGGCGGGGGGGGGAATTCACCCCTCCACTTT. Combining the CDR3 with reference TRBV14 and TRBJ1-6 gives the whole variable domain EAGVTQFPSHSVIEKGQTVTLRCDPISGHDNLYWYRRVMGKEIKFLLHFVKESKQDESGMPNNRFLAERTGGTYSTLKVQPAELEDSGVYFCASSQGGGGNSPLHFGNGTRLTVT.